This record covers a single T cell receptor beta chain. Authors' processing steps: Reference gene primer amplification gave estimated nucleated cell counts. Clones were read by immunoSEQ multiplex PCR, and TCRdb kept only the in-frame ones, dropping some. V, J and clone size are those of that table, while D and trimming were read from the DNA. This sample has about 53,000 clones; approximately 87% occur once, and the top ten carry approximately 3.9%. The data stem from a study of blood T cell repertoires in COVID-19. Study-wide background: Acute and convalescent COVID-19 samples came from the United States, Italy and Spain. The cDNA or gDNA used as material had been derived from T cells, B-cell-depleted T cells, or PBMCs.

This receptor was identified in a middle-aged man with acute or convalescent COVID-19. The sequenced material came from peripheral blood.

CDR3 nucleotide sequence: TGTGCCAGCAGTGAACAGGGGCTCTCTGGAAACACCATATATTTT. This translates into CASSEQGLSGNTIYF. V gene TRBV27 combines with J gene TRBJ1-3; 7 bases match TRBD1. The length of the CDR3 is 15 residues. Per the germline V gene, CDR1 is MNHEY and CDR2 is SMNVEV (reference sequence). Unmatched junction bases numbered 4, after V lost 5 bases and J lost 0 bases.